What follows are 11 T cell receptor beta chains derived from one specimen sequenced in a study of cytomegalovirus exposure and HLA in healthy donors. In the PCR, 60 Vbeta and 13 Jbeta primers were used. Assay: immunoSEQ multiplex PCR; the TCRdb copy retains only in-frame clones and omits some. The repertoire holds around 91,000 clones, with 55% to 65% as singletons. The material sequenced was PBMCs. Receptor source: a human donor in good health.

V and J are TRBV6-5 and TRBJ1-6; 10 bases are shared with TRBD1. V was clipped by 6 bases and J by 12 bases; unmatched bases: 8. This CDR3 contains 14 residues. From germline, CDR1 is MNHEY and CDR2 SVGAGI. CDR3 amino acids: CASSLRDRGQPLHF. The CDR3 bases are TGTGCCAGCAGCCTCCGGGACAGGGGACAACCCCTCCACTTT.

This rearrangement joins TRBV13 to TRBJ1-1; TRBD1 might be the D (5 bases). The CDR3 has 14 residues. The germline V gene has CDR1 PRHDT and CDR2 FYEKMQ (reference sequence). Between the trimmed V and J ends, which lost 3 bases and 4 bases, there was a span of 12 bases. The CDR3 sequence is CASSLGRRGTEAFF. Here the CDR3 DNA reads TGTGCCAGCAGCTTGGGGCGGAGGGGCACTGAAGCTTTCTTT.

The V and J genes are TRBV11-1 and TRBJ2-7; D may be TRBD1 (6 bases). V shed 5 bases and J shed 6 bases, with 14 bases lying between them. Germline values: CDR1 SGHAT, CDR2 FQDESV (reference sequence). This CDR3 comprises 13 residues. The CDR3 bases are TGTGCCAGCAGCCCGAGAACAGGGAGCGAGCAGTACTTC. Translation: CASSPRTGSEQYF.

This clone appeared a single time. The chain uses TRBV7-6 and TRBJ2-5, with D possibly matching TRBD1 (5 bases). This CDR3 has 16 residues. Germline V CDR1 and CDR2: SGHVS, FNYEAQ. Trimming cost V 7 bases and J 1 base, with 19 bases left between them. This CDR3 reads CASIKLPRQSQETQYF. CDR3 bases: TGTGCCAGCATCAAGCTGCCCAGACAGTCCCAAGAGACCCAGTACTTC.

The chain carries TRBV5-1 and TRBJ2-5; 9 bases align to TRBD1. This CDR3 region has 15 residues. In germline, CDR1 is SGHRS, CDR2 YFSETQ. Trimming cost V 4 bases and J 5 bases; bases outside gene matches: 9. The CDR3 sequence is CASSPPGQGWETQYF. In DNA form, the CDR3 reads TGCGCCAGCAGCCCACCGGGACAGGGCTGGGAGACCCAGTACTTC. Full variable domain (remainder filled in from reference TRBV5-1 and TRBJ2-5): KAGVTQTPRYLIKTRGQQVTLSCSPISGHRSVSWYQQTPGQGLQFLFEYFSETQRNKGNFPGRFSGRQFSNSRSEMNVSTLELGDSALYLCASSPPGQGWETQYFGPGTRLLVL.

The chain recombines TRBV5-1 with TRBJ2-1, with D possibly being TRBD2 (6 bases). Germline CDR1 and CDR2: SGHRS and YFSETQ. Trimming took off 2 bases at V and 0 bases at J, with 18 bases between the two ends. CDR3 length equals 18 residues. The CDR3 sequence: CASSFGTYRDSSYNEQFF. In DNA, the CDR3 is TGCGCCAGCAGCTTTGGTACATACCGGGACTCCTCCTACAATGAGCAGTTCTTC. Supplemented by reference TRBV5-1 and TRBJ2-1, the full variable domain reads KAGVTQTPRYLIKTRGQQVTLSCSPISGHRSVSWYQQTPGQGLQFLFEYFSETQRNKGNFPGRFSGRQFSNSRSEMNVSTLELGDSALYLCASSFGTYRDSSYNEQFFGPGTRLTVL.

V and J are TRBV30 and TRBJ1-5; TRBD1 aligns across 10 bases. The V segment lost 5 bases and the J segment 5 bases; nucleotides outside the gene matches: 9. The CDR3 is made up of 15 amino acids. Germline V gene sequence: CDR1 GTSNPN, CDR2 SVGIG (reference sequence). As DNA, the CDR3 is TGTGCCTGGGGGGACAGGGGTTACTTCTATCAGCCCCAGCATTTT. Its protein is CAWGDRGYFYQPQHF.

The J gene is TRBJ1-6, the V gene TRBV6-5; tentative D call: TRBD1 (5 bases). From germline, CDR1 is MNHEY and CDR2 SVGAGI. This CDR3 is built from 15 residues. V was cut by 5 bases and J by 8 bases, with 16 bases left in between. CDR3 nucleotide sequence: TGTGCCAGCAGTACTATGGGGGAGGGTGATTCACCCCTCCACTTT. This translates into CASSTMGEGDSPLHF.

The chain joins TRBV7-2 to TRBJ1-6; D is undetermined. Germline values: CDR1 SGHTA, CDR2 FQGNSA. The CDR3 length is 16 residues. V was trimmed by 1 base and J by 5 bases, leaving 12 bases between them. CDR3 in DNA: TGTGCCAGCAGCTTAGGAACATCCTTGGATAATTCACCCCTCCACTTT. This translates into CASSLGTSLDNSPLHF. The full variable domain, in which reference TRBV7-2 and TRBJ1-6 provide the parts outside the CDR3, is GAGVSQSPSNKVTEKGKDVELRCDPISGHTALYWYRQSLGQGLEFLIYFQGNSAPDKSGLPSDRFSAERTGGSVSTLTIQRTQQEDSAVYLCASSLGTSLDNSPLHFGNGTRLTVT.

The chain recombines TRBV30 with TRBJ2-7; the match to TRBD1 covers 8 bases. Germline V lookup: CDR1 GTSNPN, CDR2 SVGIG (reference sequence). With V trimmed by 8 bases and J by 6 bases, 6 bases remained unmatched. CDR3 length: 11 residues. Written as DNA, the CDR3 is TGTGCCAGTCGGACAGGGTTCGAGCAGTACTTC. Translating it yields CASRTGFEQYF.

This clone occurred a few times. The chain uses TRBV4-3 and TRBJ2-3; 13 positions match TRBD2. The CDR3 contains 18 residues. V was clipped by 3 bases and J by 5 bases; unmatched bases: 11. The germline V gene has CDR1 LGHNA and CDR2 YSLEER. The CDR3 spells CASSQRTSGGPRGDTQYF. CDR3 in DNA: TGCGCCAGCAGCCAGCGGACTAGCGGGGGTCCACGAGGAGATACGCAGTATTTT.